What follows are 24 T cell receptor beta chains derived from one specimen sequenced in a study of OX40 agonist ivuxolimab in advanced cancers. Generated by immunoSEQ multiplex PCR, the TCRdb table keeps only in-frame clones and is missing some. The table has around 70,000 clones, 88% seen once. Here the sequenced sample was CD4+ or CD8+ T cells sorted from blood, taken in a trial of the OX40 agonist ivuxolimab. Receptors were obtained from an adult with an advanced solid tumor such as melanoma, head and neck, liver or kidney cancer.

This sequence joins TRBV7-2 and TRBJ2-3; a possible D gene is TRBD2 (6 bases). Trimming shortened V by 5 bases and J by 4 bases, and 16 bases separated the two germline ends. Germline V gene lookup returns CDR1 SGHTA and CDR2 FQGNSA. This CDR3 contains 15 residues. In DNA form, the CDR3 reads TGTGCCAGCAGCCCCGAGGGCGGGATTTCAGATACGCAGTATTTT. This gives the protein CASSPEGGISDTQYF.

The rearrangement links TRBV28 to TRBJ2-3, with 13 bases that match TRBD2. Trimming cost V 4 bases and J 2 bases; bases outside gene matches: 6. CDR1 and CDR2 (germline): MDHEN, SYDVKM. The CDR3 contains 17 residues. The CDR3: CASSSRTSGRITDTQYF. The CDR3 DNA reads TGTGCCAGCAGTTCCCGGACTAGCGGGAGAATCACAGATACGCAGTATTTT.

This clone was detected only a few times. The CDR3: CASSLQTGGSYEQYF. In DNA, the CDR3 is TGTGCCAGCAGTCTACAGACAGGGGGGTCCTACGAGCAGTACTTC. The chain employs TRBV27 and TRBJ2-7, with 9 bases identical to TRBD1. Trimming removed 5 bases from V and 1 base from J; junction bases left unmatched: 6. The CDR3 runs to 15 residues. Per the germline V gene, CDR1 is MNHEY and CDR2 is SMNVEV (reference sequence).

The CDR3 nucleotides are TGTGCCAGCAGCTCAATCCTCAGGAATCAGCCCCAGCATTTT. Translation: CASSSILRNQPQHF. The V and J genes are TRBV5-8 and TRBJ1-5; D unclear. The CDR3 covers 14 residues. The germline V gene encodes CDR1 SGHTS and CDR2 YDEGEE. V lost 3 bases and J 4 bases, leaving 11 bases between the germline ends.

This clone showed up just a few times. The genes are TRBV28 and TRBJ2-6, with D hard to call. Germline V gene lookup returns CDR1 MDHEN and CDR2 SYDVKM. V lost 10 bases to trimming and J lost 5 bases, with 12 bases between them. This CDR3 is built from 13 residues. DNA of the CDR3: TGTGCCACTAATGATCTTTGGGCCAACGTCCTGACTTTC. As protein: CATNDLWANVLTF.

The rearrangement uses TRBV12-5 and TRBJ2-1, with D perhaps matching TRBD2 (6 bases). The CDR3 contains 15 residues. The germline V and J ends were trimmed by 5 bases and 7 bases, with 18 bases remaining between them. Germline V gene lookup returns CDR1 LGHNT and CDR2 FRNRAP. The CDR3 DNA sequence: TGTGCTAGTGGTCGGGACGGAGGGACTGGGAATGAGCAGTTCTTC. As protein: CASGRDGGTGNEQFF. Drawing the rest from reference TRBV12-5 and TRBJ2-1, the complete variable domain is DARVTQTPRHKVTEMGQEVTMRCQPILGHNTVFWYRQTMMQGLELLAYFRNRAPLDDSGMPKDRFSAEMPDATLATLKIQPSEPRDSAVYFCASGRDGGTGNEQFFGPGTRLTVL.

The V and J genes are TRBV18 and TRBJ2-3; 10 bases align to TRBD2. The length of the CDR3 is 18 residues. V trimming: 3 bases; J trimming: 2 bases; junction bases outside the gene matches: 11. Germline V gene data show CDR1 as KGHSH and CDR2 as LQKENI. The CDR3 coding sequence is TGTGCCAGCTCACCGGACGCCGCCCTAGCGGGAGCCACAGATACGCAGTATTTT. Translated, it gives CASSPDAALAGATDTQYF.

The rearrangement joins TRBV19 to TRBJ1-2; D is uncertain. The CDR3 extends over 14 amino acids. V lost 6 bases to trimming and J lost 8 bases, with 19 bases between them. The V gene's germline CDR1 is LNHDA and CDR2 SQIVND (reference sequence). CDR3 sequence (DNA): TGTGCCAGTAGCCTGGTATCGGAGACGTGGGGCTACACCTTC. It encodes CASSLVSETWGYTF.

The CDR3 here is CASSPPGTSGYEQYF. The CDR3 DNA sequence: TGTGCCAGCTCACCCCCCGGGACTAGCGGGTACGAGCAGTACTTC. V and J are TRBV18 and TRBJ2-7; 12 positions match TRBD2. This CDR3 has 15 residues. Germline V gene data show CDR1 as KGHSH and CDR2 as LQKENI. The trim removed 3 bases at V and 4 bases at J, leaving 4 bases unmatched.

CDR3 protein: CASSFTPPFGAGEYVGYEQYF. CDR3 nucleotide sequence: TGCGCCAGCAGCTTCACTCCGCCTTTTGGGGCGGGAGAATATGTGGGCTACGAGCAGTACTTC. This rearrangement joins TRBV5-1 to TRBJ2-7, with 7 bases lining up with TRBD2. The ends lost 2 bases at V and 3 bases at J; junction bases unmatched: 26. The CDR3 length is 21 residues. Germline lookup yields CDR1 SGHRS and CDR2 YFSETQ.

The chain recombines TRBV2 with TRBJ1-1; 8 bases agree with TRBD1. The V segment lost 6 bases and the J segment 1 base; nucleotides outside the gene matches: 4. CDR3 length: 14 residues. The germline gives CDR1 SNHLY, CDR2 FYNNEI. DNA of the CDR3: TGTGCCAGCAGGTTCACAGGGGGGAACACTGAAGCTTTCTTT. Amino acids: CASRFTGGNTEAFF.

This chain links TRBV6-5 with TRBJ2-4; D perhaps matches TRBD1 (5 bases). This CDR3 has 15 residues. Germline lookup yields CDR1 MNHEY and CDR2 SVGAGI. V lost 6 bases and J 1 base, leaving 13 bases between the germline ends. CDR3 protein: CASRKGPPAKNIQYF. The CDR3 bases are TGTGCCAGCAGAAAGGGGCCCCCGGCCAAAAACATTCAGTACTTC.

CDR3 loop: CASRFRSRGEKLFF. The CDR3 nucleotides are TGTGCCAGCAGGTTCAGGTCGCGGGGGGAAAAACTGTTTTTT. The chain is built from TRBV28 and TRBJ1-4, with D possibly TRBD1 on 5 matching bases. Between the trimmed V and J ends, which lost 6 bases and 8 bases, there was a span of 16 bases. The germline V gene encodes CDR1 MDHEN and CDR2 SYDVKM. The CDR3 consists of 14 residues.

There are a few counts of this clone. The CDR3 region has the DNA TGTGCCAGCAGCTACGAACTCGGCGTGCCCGGGGGTGAAAAACTGTTTTTT. It yields the protein CASSYELGVPGGEKLFF. This chain connects TRBV7-8 to TRBJ1-4; TRBD1 is a possible D gene (5 bases). V was clipped by 4 bases and J by 7 bases, with 22 bases between them. The germline gives CDR1 SGHVS, CDR2 FQNEAQ. This CDR3 is 17 amino acids long.

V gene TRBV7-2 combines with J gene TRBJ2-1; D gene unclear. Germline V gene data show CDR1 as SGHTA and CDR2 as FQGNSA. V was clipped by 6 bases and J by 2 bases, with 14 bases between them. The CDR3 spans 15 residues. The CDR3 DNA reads TGTGCCAGCAGTTTCTCGAGTGTAACCTACAATGAGCAGTTCTTC. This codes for CASSFSSVTYNEQFF.

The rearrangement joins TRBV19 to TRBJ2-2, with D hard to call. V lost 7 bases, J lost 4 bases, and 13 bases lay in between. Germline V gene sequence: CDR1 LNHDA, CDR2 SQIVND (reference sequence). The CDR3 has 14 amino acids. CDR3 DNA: TGTGCCAGTAAGATTCAGCGAACCACCGGGGAGCTGTTTTTT. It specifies CASKIQRTTGELFF. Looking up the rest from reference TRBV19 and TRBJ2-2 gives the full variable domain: DGGITQSPKYLFRKEGQNVTLSCEQNLNHDAMYWYRQDPGQGLRLIYYSQIVNDFQKGDIAEGYSVSREKKESFPLTVTSAQKNPTAFYLCASKIQRTTGELFFGEGSRLTVL.

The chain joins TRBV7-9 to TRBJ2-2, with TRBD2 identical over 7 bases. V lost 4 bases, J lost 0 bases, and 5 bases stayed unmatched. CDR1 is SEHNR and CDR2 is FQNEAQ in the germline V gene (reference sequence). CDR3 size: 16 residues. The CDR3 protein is CASSSASGPNTGELFF. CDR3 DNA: TGTGCCAGCAGCTCTGCTAGCGGACCGAACACCGGGGAGCTGTTTTTT.

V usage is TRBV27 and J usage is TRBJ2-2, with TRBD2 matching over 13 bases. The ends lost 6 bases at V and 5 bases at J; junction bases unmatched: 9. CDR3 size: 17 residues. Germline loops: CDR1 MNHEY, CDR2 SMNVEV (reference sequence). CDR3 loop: CASSGLAGVVRTGELFF. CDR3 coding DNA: TGTGCCAGCAGCGGACTAGCGGGAGTAGTGCGGACCGGGGAGCTGTTTTTT.

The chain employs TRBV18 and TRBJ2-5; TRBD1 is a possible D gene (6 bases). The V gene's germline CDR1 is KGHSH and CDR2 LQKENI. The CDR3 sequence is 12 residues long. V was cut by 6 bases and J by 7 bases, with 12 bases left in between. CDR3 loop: CASSGQKGTQYF. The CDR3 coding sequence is TGTGCCAGCTCCGGACAGAAAGGGACCCAGTACTTC.

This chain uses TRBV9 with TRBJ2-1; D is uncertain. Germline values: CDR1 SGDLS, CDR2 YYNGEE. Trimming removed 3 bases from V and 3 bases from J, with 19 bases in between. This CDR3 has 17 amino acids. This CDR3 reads CASSGEESFYDYNEQFF. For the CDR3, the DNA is TGTGCCAGCAGCGGCGAGGAGAGCTTCTACGACTACAATGAGCAGTTCTTC.

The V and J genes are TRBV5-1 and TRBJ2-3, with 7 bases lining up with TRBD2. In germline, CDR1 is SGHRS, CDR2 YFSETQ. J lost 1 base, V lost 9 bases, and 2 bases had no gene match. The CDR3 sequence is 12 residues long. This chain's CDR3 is CATREGTDTQYF. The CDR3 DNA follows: TGCGCCACCCGGGAGGGCACAGATACGCAGTATTTT.

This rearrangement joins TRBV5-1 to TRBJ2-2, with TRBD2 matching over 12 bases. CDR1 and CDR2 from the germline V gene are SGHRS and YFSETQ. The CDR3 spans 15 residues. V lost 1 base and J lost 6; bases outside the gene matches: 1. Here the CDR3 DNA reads TGCGCCAGCAGCTTGCTAGCGGGAGGGCCCGGGGAGCTGTTTTTT. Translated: CASSLLAGGPGELFF. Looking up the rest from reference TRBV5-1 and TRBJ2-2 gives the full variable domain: KAGVTQTPRYLIKTRGQQVTLSCSPISGHRSVSWYQQTPGQGLQFLFEYFSETQRNKGNFPGRFSGRQFSNSRSEMNVSTLELGDSALYLCASSLLAGGPGELFFGEGSRLTVL.

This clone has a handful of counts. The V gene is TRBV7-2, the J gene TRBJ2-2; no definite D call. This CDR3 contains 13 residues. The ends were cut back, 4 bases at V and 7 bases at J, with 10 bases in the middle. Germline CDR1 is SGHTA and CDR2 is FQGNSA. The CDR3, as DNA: TGTGCCAGCAGCTCCGATAGGCGCGGGGAGCTGTTTTTT. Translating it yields CASSSDRRGELFF.

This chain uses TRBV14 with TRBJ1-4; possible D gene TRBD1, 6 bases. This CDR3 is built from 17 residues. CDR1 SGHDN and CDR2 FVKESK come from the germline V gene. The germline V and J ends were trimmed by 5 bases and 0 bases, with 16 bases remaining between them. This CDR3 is CASSGQGRSATNEKLFF. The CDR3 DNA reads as TGTGCCAGCAGCGGCCAGGGGAGATCCGCAACTAATGAAAAACTGTTTTTT.